This TCR beta chain was sequenced for a study of regulatory T cells in long-lasting Graves disease. Germline lookup yields CDR1 SGHAT and CDR2 FQNNGV. Trimming shortened V by 5 bases and J by 3 bases, and 11 bases separated the two germline ends. The CDR3 length is 13 residues. Study-level findings and limits: Favoring TRBV28, TRBJ1-2 and TRBJ2-5 was a feature seen in persistent disease. Reduced TCR diversity was observed in persistent Graves' patients versus newly diagnosed patients.

Time point indicated: newly diagnosed GD, antithyroid drugs for less than 3 months. Extracted RNA from PBMCs served as the source of the TCR library. There are a few counts of this clonotype. Its target is not known. In building TCR beta libraries, iRepertoire HTBI primers were used together with Arm-PCR of CDR3 regions. Original processing methods: In the combined samples, under 80 TRBV and 11 to 15 TRBJ segments were identified. From the multiplex PCR reads, TCRdb called clonotypes with MiXCR, one entry per CDR3 protein. The V and J calls were determined by TCRdb, not by the authors. Of 550,000 to 650,000 distinct CDR3 sequences in the sample, 15% to 20% were seen once. The same data also went into a second study, on T cells in Graves' hyperthyroidism and ophthalmopathy. As that study records: Among clonotypes expanded in thyroid above 0.001, most were also found in blood.

The chain employs TRBV11-2 and TRBJ2-7; no firm D call. The sample consisted of peripheral blood mononuclear cells (PBMCs), taken at new diagnosis, from a patient treated with antithyroid drugs. This receptor was identified in a man between 18 and 29 years old with Graves disease. The CDR3 region is CASSPLHGYEQYF. The CDR3 DNA sequence: TGTGCCAGCAGCCCCCTACATGGCTACGAGCAGTACTTC.